This passage covers 9 T cell receptor beta chains from one sample sequenced in a study of blood T cell repertoires in COVID-19. The method was immunoSEQ multiplex PCR; TCRdb's version includes in-frame clones alone and lacks a portion of them. The repertoire holds around 260,000 clones, 75% to 90% seen once, with under 2% in the top ten. The sequenced sample consisted of peripheral blood. These receptors were taken from a man between 25 and 39 years old with active or convalescent COVID-19.

The chain carries TRBV13 and TRBJ2-5, with 7 bases aligning to TRBD2. Germline lookup yields CDR1 PRHDT and CDR2 FYEKMQ (reference sequence). The V gene end was trimmed by 4 bases and the J gene end by 4 bases; junction bases not matched to a gene: 9. The CDR3 is 15 residues long. CDR3 bases: TGTGCCAGCAGCTCCCGCGGGGGTGTCCTAGAGACCCAGTACTTC. Translation: CASSSRGGVLETQYF.

J is TRBJ1-2 and V is TRBV7-2; maybe TRBD1 (6 bases). Trimming took off 7 bases at V and 4 bases at J, with 19 bases between the two ends. The germline gives CDR1 SGHTA, CDR2 FQGNSA. This CDR3 region has 15 residues. CDR3: CASTPGAGEVYGYTF. The DNA for the CDR3 is TGTGCCAGCACCCCAGGGGCGGGGGAGGTCTATGGCTACACCTTC. The full variable domain, with the rest looked up from reference TRBV7-2 and TRBJ1-2, is GAGVSQSPSNKVTEKGKDVELRCDPISGHTALYWYRQSLGQGLEFLIYFQGNSAPDKSGLPSDRFSAERTGGSVSTLTIQRTQQEDSAVYLCASTPGAGEVYGYTFGSGTRLTVV.

The chain links TRBV6-4 to TRBJ1-2; 10 nucleotides line up with TRBD1. This CDR3 has 17 residues. Per germline, CDR1 MRHNA and CDR2 SNTAGT. Germline trimming cut 7 bases from V and 6 bases from J; bases unmatched to any gene: 17. This CDR3 reads CASTLDRGGGYSDGYTF. Written as DNA, the CDR3 is TGTGCCAGCACACTGGACAGGGGGGGCGGATACTCGGATGGCTACACCTTC.

The chain is built from TRBV6-5 and TRBJ1-2; a weak D match, TRBD1 (6 bases). Trimming left V 2 bases short and J 3 bases short, with 13 bases between. This CDR3 is 15 amino acids long. CDR1 and CDR2 from the germline V gene are MNHEY and SVGAGI. The CDR3 spells CASSYGYRVDYGYTF. CDR3 nucleotide sequence: TGTGCCAGCAGTTACGGGTACAGGGTAGACTATGGCTACACCTTC.

The chain links TRBV11-2 to TRBJ1-1; tentative D call: TRBD1 (5 bases). Germline V gene data show CDR1 as SGHAT and CDR2 as FQNNGV. With 0 bases removed from V and 6 bases from J, the gap between germline ends came to 11 bases. CDR3 length: 14 residues. The CDR3 DNA is TGTGCCAGCAGCTTAGAGCCCCTCAGGGCTGAAGCTTTCTTT. Its translation is CASSLEPLRAEAFF.

This chain links TRBV2 with TRBJ1-5, with no clear D. CDR1 and CDR2 (germline): SNHLY, FYNNEI. The CDR3 runs to 14 residues. With 2 bases removed from V and 0 bases from J, the gap between germline ends came to 5 bases. The CDR3 here is CASSELVSNQPQHF. CDR3 nucleotides: TGTGCCAGCAGTGAACTTGTTAGCAATCAGCCCCAGCATTTT.

This clone occurred a few times. V gene TRBV9 combines with J gene TRBJ2-1, with TRBD2 matching over 11 bases. CDR1 and CDR2 (germline): SGDLS, YYNGEE. This CDR3 contains 15 residues. After removal of 6 bases from V and 6 bases from J, the junction contained 8 bases not matched to a gene. The CDR3 DNA reads TGTGCCAGCACCCCAGCCGGGACTAGCGGCAATGAGCAGTTCTTC. Its translation is CASTPAGTSGNEQFF. The full variable domain, in which reference TRBV9 and TRBJ2-1 provide the parts outside the CDR3, is DSGVTQTPKHLITATGQRVTLRCSPRSGDLSVYWYQQSLDQGLQFLIQYYNGEERAKGNILERFSAQQFPDLHSELNLSSLELGDSALYFCASTPAGTSGNEQFFGPGTRLTVL.

The chain has TRBV6-2 or TRBV6-3 and TRBJ1-2; tentative D call: TRBD1 (5 bases). Germline V gene sequence: CDR1 MNHEY, CDR2 SVGEGT. V lost 2 bases to trimming and J lost 8 bases, with 24 bases between them. CDR3 size: 17 residues. CDR3 sequence (DNA): TGTGCCAGCAGTTACGCGTCTAAGGGACTACCCCTGAGAGGCTACACCTTC. It codes for CASSYASKGLPLRGYTF.

The chain employs TRBV2 and TRBJ1-4, with D unclear. CDR3 length equals 16 residues. V shed 1 base and J shed 8 bases, with 17 bases lying between them. In germline, CDR1 is SNHLY, CDR2 FYNNEI. CDR3 nucleotides: TGTGCCAGCAGTGAAGATTGGCCTGAGGAGAAGGAAAAACTGTTTTTT. This sequence encodes CASSEDWPEEKEKLFF.